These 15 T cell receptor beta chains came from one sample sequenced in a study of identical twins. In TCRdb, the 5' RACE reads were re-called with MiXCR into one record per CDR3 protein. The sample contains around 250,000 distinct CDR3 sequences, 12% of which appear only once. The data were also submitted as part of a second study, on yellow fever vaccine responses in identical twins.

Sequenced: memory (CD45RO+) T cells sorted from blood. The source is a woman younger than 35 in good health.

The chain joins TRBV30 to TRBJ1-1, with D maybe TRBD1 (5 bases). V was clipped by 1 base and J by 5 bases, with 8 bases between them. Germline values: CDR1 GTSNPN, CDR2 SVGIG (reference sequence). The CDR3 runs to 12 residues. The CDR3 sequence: CAWSAGWTEAFF. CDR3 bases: TGTGCCTGGAGTGCAGGGTGGACTGAAGCTTTCTTT.

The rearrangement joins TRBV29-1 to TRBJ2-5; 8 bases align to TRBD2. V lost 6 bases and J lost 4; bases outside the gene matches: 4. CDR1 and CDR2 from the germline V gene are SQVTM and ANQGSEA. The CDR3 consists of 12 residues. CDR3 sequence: CSVGGEGETQYF. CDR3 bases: TGCAGCGTCGGGGGGGAAGGAGAGACCCAGTACTTC.

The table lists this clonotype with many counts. The CDR3 DNA is TGCGCCAGCAGCGAACCGGCCGGGGAGCTGTTTTTT. Its protein product is CASSEPAGELFF. The rearrangement uses TRBV5-1 and TRBJ2-2; the D is unclear. From germline, CDR1 is SGHRS and CDR2 YFSETQ. This CDR3 spans 12 amino acids. V gave up 4 bases and J gave up 6 bases, with 7 bases separating them.

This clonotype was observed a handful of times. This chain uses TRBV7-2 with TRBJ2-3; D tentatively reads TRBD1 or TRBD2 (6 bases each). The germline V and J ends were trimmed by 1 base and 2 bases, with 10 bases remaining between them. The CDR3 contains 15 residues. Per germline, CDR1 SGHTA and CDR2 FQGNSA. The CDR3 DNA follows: TGTGCCAGCAGCTTAGGGGGGGCCTACACAGATACGCAGTATTTT. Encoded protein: CASSLGGAYTDTQYF.

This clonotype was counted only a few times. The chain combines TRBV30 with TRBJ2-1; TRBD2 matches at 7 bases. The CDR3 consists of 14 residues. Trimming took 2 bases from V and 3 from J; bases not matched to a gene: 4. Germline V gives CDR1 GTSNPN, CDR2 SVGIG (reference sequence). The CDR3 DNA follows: TGTGCCTGGAGTCGAGGCGGGGGCTACAATGAGCAGTTCTTC. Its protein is CAWSRGGGYNEQFF.

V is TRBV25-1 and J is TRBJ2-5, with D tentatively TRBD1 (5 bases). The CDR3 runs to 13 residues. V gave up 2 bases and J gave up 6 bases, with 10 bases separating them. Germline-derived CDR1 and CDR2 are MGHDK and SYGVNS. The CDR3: CASSEQGRKTQYF. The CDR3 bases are TGTGCCAGCAGTGAACAGGGCCGAAAGACCCAGTACTTC.

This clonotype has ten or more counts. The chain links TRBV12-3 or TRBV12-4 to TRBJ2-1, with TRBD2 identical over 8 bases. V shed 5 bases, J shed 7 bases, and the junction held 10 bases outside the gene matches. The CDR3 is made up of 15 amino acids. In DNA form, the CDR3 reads TGTGCCAGCAGTAGGGGACTAGAGACAAGGAATGAGCAGTTCTTC. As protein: CASSRGLETRNEQFF.

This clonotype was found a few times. For the CDR3, the DNA is TGCAGTGCTATCTTGGCGGGAGAAGAGACCCAGTACTTC. It yields the protein CSAILAGEETQYF. The chain couples TRBV20-1 to TRBJ2-5, with TRBD2 identical over 7 bases. The junction had 5 bases not matched to a gene; V was cut back by 4 bases and J by 3 bases. The CDR3 is made up of 13 amino acids. Germline V CDR1 and CDR2: DFQATT, SNEGSKA (reference sequence).

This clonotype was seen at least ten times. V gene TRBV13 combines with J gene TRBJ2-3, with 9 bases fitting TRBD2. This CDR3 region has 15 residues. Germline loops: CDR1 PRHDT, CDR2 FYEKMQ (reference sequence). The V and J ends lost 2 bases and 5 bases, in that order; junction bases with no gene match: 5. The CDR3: CASSLFSGGEDTQYF. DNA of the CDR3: TGTGCCAGCAGCTTATTTAGCGGGGGAGAAGATACGCAGTATTTT.

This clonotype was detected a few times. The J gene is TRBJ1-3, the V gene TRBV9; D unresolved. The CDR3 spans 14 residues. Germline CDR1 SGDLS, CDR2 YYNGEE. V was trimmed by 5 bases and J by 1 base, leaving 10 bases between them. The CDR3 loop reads CASSAGGSGNTIYF. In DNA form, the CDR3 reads TGTGCCAGCAGTGCTGGAGGGTCTGGAAACACCATATATTTT.

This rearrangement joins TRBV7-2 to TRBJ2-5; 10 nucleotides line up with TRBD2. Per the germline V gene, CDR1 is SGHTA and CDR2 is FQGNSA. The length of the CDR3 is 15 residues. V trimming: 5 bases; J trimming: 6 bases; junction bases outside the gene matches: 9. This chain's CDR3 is CASSIERGGMKTQYF. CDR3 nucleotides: TGTGCCAGCAGCATCGAGCGGGGGGGGATGAAGACCCAGTACTTC.

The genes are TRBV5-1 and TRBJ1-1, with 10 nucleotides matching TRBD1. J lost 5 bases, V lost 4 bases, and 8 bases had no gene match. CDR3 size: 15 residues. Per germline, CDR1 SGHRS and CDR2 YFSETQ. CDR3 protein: CASSRGQGKGTEAFF. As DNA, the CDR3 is TGCGCCAGCAGCCGGGGACAGGGGAAGGGTACTGAAGCTTTCTTT.

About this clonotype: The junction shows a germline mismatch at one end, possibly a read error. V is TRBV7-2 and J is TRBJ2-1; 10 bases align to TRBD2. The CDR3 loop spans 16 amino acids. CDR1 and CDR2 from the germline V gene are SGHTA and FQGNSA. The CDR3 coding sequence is TGTGCCAGCGGCTTCGGACTAGCGGTGGGGGGGTATGAGCAGTTCTTC. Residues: CASGFGLAVGGYEQFF.

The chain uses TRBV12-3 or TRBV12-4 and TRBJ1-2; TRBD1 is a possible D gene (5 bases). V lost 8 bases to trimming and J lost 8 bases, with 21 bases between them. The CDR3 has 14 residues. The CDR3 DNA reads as TGTGCCAGCGGCATTTTTGCCCGGGGGGACGGCTACACCTTC. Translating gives CASGIFARGDGYTF.

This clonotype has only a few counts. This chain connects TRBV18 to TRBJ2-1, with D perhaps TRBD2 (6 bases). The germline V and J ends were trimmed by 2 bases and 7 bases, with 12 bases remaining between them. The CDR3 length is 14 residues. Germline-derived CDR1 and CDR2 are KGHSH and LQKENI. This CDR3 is CASSPIQEGNEQFF. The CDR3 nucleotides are TGTGCCAGCTCACCAATACAGGAGGGAAATGAGCAGTTCTTC.